This paragraph reports one TCR beta chain. The data were taken from a study of blood T cell repertoires in COVID-19. For the study at large: The samples span acute and convalescent COVID-19 from the United States, Italy and Spain.

Here immunoSEQ multiplex PCR was the method, and the copy in TCRdb shows in-frame clones only, minus some. The sample carries around 620,000 clones, around 90% recorded once. V was shortened by 0 bases and J by 3 bases, with 10 bases between the two germline ends. The CDR3 has 15 residues. Germline V gene sequence: CDR1 SGHDT, CDR2 YYEEEE. This TCR was recovered from a woman under 30 with acute or convalescent COVID-19. The chain links TRBV5-6 to TRBJ1-5, with TRBD1 as a possible D gene (5 bases). The sequenced sample consisted of peripheral blood. The CDR3 is CASSLGQLSNQPQHF. The CDR3 DNA reads TGTGCCAGCAGCTTGGGACAGCTTTCCAATCAGCCCCAGCATTTT.